A selection of T cell receptor beta chains follows, all from one sample in a study of T cell responses to AZD1222 COVID-19 vaccine. Using immunoSEQ multiplex PCR, the repertoire was profiled, and TCRdb retains in-frame clones only, with some absent. This sample yields 70,000 or so clones, of which more than 75% are seen a single time; 24% belongs to the top ten. The sequences come from peripheral blood, collected on day 0 of AZD1222 vaccination. The receptors come from an adult in good health. Both conserved end residues are part of each CDR3. Each record gives: D gene, V gene, J gene, CDR3 protein, CDR3 DNA. The D gene is left open where the match is weak.

TRBD1	TRBV27	TRBJ2-3	CASSQDRSKDTQYF	TGTGCCAGCAGTCAGGACAGGTCGAAGGATACGCAGTATTTT
-	TRBV28	TRBJ1-5	CASRSVLLGNQPQHF	TGTGCCAGCAGGTCCGTTTTGTTGGGTAATCAGCCCCAGCATTTT
-	TRBV19	TRBJ1-5	CASRPVGGNQPQHF	TGTGCCAGTAGGCCCGTGGGGGGCAATCAGCCCCAGCATTTT
-	TRBV7-2	TRBJ2-3	CASSLGRGINTDTQYF	TGTGCCAGCAGCTTAGGTCGGGGGATCAACACAGATACGCAGTATTTT
-	TRBV6-6	TRBJ2-3	CASSYQRAFTDTQYF	TGTGCCAGCAGTTACCAGCGGGCCTTCACAGATACGCAGTATTTT
-	TRBV12-5	TRBJ1-1	CASGLDRATEAFF	TGTGCTAGTGGTTTGGATCGGGCCACTGAAGCTTTCTTT
-	TRBV7-9	TRBJ2-3	CASSLVPGTSTDTQYF	TGTGCCAGCAGCTTAGTTCCCGGGACTAGCACAGATACGCAGTATTTT
-	TRBV15	TRBJ1-3	CATSRGLSEDTIYF	TGTGCCACCAGCAGAGGTTTATCGGAGGACACCATATATTTT
-	TRBV6-6	TRBJ1-2	CASRLDSDYGYTF	TGTGCCAGCAGGCTGGACAGCGATTATGGCTACACCTTC
-	TRBV21-1	TRBJ2-7	CASSKDEGVPYEQYF	TGTGCCAGCAGCAAAGACGAGGGGGTCCCTTACGAGCAGTACTTC
-	TRBV2	TRBJ2-3	CASRGEAQYF	TGTGCCAGCAGAGGGGAGGCGCAGTATTTT
-	TRBV6-2/TRBV6-3	TRBJ2-1	CASSYSERNPFF	TGTGCCAGCAGTTACTCCGAGAGGAATCCGTTCTTC
-	TRBV2	TRBJ1-5	CASSEAQAGQPQHF	TGTGCCAGCAGTGAAGCCCAGGCAGGTCAGCCCCAGCATTTT